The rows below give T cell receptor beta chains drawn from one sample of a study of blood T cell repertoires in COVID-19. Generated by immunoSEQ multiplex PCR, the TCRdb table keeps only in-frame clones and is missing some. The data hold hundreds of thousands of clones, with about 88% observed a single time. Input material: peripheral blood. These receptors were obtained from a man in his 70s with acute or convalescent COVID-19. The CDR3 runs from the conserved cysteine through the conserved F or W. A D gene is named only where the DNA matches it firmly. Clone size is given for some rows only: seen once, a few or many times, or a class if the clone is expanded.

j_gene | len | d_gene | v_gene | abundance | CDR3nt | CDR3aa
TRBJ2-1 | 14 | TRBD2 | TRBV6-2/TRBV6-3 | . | TGTGCCAGCAGTTATCCAGCGGGGGTCAATGAGCAGTTCTTC | CASSYPAGVNEQFF
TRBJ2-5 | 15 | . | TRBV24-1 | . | TGTGCCACCAGTGGAACGACAGACCGCGGAGAGACCCAGTACTTC | CATSGTTDRGETQYF
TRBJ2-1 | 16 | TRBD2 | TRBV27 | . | TGTGCCAGCGGTGCCAGCGGGGGGCCTCCCTACAATGAGCAGTTCTTC | CASGASGGPPYNEQFF
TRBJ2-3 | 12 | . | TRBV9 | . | TGTGCCAGCAGCGCTCTCACAGATACGCAGTATTTT | CASSALTDTQYF
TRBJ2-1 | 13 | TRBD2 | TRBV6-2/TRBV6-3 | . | TGTGCCAGCAGTTCAGCGGGGGGCCGTGAGCAGTTCTTC | CASSSAGGREQFF
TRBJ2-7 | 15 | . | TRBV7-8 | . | TGTGCCAGCAGCTTAGGTTTTAGCGGAACCTACGAGCAGTACTTC | CASSLGFSGTYEQYF
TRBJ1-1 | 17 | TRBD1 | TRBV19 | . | TGTGCCAGTAGCCTGGGGGGGACAGGGATCGAGGAAACTGAAGCTTTCTTT | CASSLGGTGIEETEAFF
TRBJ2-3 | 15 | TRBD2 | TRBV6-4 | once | TGTGCCAGCAGTGATCGTGGACTAGCAGGAGATACGCAGTATTTT | CASSDRGLAGDTQYF
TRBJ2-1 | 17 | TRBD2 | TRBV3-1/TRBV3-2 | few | TGTGCCAGCAGCCCACGGAAACTAGCGGGACTGAAGAATGAGCAGTTCTTC | CASSPRKLAGLKNEQFF
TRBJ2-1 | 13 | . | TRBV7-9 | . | TGTGCCAGCAGCCAACGGAGCTACAATGAGCAGTTCTTC | CASSQRSYNEQFF
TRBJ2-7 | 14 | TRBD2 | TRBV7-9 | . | TGTGCCAGCAGCTTAGGGACTAGTGTGTACGAGCAGTACTTC | CASSLGTSVYEQYF
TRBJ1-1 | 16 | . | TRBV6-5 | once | TGTGCCAGCAGTTACTCGGGGACCGGGGGGAACACTGAAGCTTTCTTT | CASSYSGTGGNTEAFF
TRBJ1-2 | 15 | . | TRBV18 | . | TGTGCCAGCTCACCAGGGGCAGGAACTAACTATGGCTACACCTTC | CASSPGAGTNYGYTF
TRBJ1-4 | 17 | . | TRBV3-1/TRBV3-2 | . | TGTGCCAGCAGCCTCACGGGGAGGGTACGCCACGCAGGGAAACTGTTTTTT | CASSLTGRVRHAGKLFF
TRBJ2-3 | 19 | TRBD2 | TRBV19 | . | TGTGCCAGTAGTCCGTTCTCCATTGCGTTGGCGGGGGGAAGAGATACGCAGTATTTT | CASSPFSIALAGGRDTQYF
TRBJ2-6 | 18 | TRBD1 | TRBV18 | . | TGTGCCAGCTCACCGGCCGGGACAGGGTCTCGCGGGGCCAACGTCCTGACTTTC | CASSPAGTGSRGANVLTF
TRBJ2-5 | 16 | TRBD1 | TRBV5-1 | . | TGCGCCAGCAGGAGCACCGTAGGACAGGGTGAGAAGACCCAGTACTTC | CASRSTVGQGEKTQYF
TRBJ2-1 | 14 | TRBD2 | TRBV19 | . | TGTGCCAGTAGTCATCTAGCGGGGAGCTTTGAGCAGTTCTTC | CASSHLAGSFEQFF
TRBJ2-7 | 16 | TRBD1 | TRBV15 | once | TGTGCCACCAGCAGACGAGGGACAGGGGTCTCCTACGAGCAGTACTTC | CATSRRGTGVSYEQYF
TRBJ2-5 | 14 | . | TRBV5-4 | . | TGTGCCAGCAGGGAGGGACAGAGGGGCGAGACCCAGTACTTC | CASREGQRGETQYF
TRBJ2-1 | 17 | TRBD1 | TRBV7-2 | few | TGTGCCAGCAGCTTAATGACGGGCAGGGGGCGCTACAATGAGCAGTTCTTC | CASSLMTGRGRYNEQFF
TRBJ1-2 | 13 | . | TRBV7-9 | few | TGTGCCAGCAGCTTAATCGGGTTCTATGGCTACACCTTC | CASSLIGFYGYTF
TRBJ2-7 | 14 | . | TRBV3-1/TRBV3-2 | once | TGTGCCAGCAGCCCATTAGGGACTCACTACGAGCAGTACTTC | CASSPLGTHYEQYF
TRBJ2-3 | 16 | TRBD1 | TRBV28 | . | TGTGCCAGCAGTTTACTGCCGGGACAGGGCACAGATACGCAGTATTTT | CASSLLPGQGTDTQYF
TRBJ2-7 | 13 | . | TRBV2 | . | TGTGCCAGCAGTGAAGTACTAGCCTACGAGCAGTACTTC | CASSEVLAYEQYF
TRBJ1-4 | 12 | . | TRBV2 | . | TGTGCCGGCCGGACAGATAATGAAAAACTGTTTTTT | CAGRTDNEKLFF
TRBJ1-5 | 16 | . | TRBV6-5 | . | TGTGCCAGCAGTTACCGGCAGGGTCCCACCAATCAGCCCCAGCATTTT | CASSYRQGPTNQPQHF
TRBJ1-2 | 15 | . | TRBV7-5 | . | TGTGTCAGAAGCCCTGCCAATTTAGCTAACTATGGCTACACCTTC | CVRSPANLANYGYTF
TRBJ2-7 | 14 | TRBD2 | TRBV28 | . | TGTGCCACCGTGACTAGCGGGGGGAGTTACGAGCAGTACTTC | CATVTSGGSYEQYF
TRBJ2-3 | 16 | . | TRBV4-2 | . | TGTGCCAGCAGCCAAGGTCGGATGGGAGGCACAGATACGCAGTATTTT | CASSQGRMGGTDTQYF
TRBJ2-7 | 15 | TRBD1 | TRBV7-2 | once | TGTGCCAGCAGCTTGTCCCGGGACAGGGCCCACGAGCAGTACTTC | CASSLSRDRAHEQYF
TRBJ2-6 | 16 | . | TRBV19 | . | TGTGCCAGTCAACGCAGGGGGGCGCAAGGGGCCAACGTCCTGACTTTC | CASQRRGAQGANVLTF
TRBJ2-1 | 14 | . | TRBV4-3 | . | TGCGCCAGCAGCCAAGATGTGGGCTTGGGTGAGCAGTTCTTC | CASSQDVGLGEQFF
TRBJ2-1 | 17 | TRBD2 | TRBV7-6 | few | TGTGCCAGCAGCTTAAATGGGGGGAGGGGCCCTTACAATGAGCAGTTCTTC | CASSLNGGRGPYNEQFF
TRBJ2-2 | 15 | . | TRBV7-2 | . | TGTGCCAGCAGCTTAATCGGAGGGAACACCGGGGAGCTGTTTTTT | CASSLIGGNTGELFF
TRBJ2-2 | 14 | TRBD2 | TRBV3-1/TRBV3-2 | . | TGTGCCAGCAGCCCGGGACTAGCAATCGGGGAGCTGTTTTTT | CASSPGLAIGELFF
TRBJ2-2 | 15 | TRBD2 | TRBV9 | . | TGTGCCAGCAGCGTAGGTAGCGGGGTCACCGGGGAGCTGTTTTTT | CASSVGSGVTGELFF
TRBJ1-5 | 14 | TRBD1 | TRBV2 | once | TGTGCCAGCAGTCCCGGGACAGGGGTTCAGCCCCAGCATTTT | CASSPGTGVQPQHF
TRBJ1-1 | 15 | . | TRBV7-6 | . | TGTGCCAGCAGCTTAGTAGGGGAACGGAACACTGAAGCTTTCTTT | CASSLVGERNTEAFF
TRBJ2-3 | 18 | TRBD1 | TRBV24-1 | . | TGTGCCACCAGTGATTCCCAGGACAGGGGACGCGTAGCAGATACGCAGTATTTT | CATSDSQDRGRVADTQYF
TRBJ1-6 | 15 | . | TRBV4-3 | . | TGCGCCAGCAGCCAAGAGAACAGATTTAATTCACCCCTCCACTTT | CASSQENRFNSPLHF
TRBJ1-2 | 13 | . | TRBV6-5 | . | TGTGCCAGCAGCTCTCTCTCTAACTATGGCTACACCTTC | CASSSLSNYGYTF
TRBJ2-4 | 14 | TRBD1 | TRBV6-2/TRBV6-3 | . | TGTGCCAGCAGTGGACAGGGGTTAAGGAACATTCAGTACTTC | CASSGQGLRNIQYF
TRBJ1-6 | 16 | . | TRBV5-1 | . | TGCGCCAGCAGCTTGGAGGGGCATACTACCACCTCACCCCTCCACTTT | CASSLEGHTTTSPLHF